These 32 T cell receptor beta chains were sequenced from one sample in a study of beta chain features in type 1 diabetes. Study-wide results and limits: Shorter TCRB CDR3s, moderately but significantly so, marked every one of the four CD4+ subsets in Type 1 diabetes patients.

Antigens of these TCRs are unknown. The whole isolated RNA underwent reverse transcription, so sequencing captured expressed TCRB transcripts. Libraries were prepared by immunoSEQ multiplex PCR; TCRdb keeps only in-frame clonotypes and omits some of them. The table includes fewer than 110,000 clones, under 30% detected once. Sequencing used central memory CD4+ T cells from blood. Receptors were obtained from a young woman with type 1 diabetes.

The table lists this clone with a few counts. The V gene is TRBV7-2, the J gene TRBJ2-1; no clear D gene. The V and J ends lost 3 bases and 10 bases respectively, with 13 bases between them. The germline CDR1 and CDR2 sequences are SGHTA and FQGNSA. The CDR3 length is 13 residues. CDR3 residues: CASSFGLSREQFF. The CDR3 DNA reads TGTGCCAGCAGCTTCGGTCTTTCGAGAGAGCAGTTCTTC.

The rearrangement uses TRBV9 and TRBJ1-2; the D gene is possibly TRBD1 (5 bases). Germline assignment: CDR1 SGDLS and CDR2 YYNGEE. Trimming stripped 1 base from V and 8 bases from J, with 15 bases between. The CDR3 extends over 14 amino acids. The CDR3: CASSVSWQGGGYTF. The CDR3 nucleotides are TGTGCCAGCAGCGTAAGTTGGCAGGGTGGCGGCTACACCTTC.

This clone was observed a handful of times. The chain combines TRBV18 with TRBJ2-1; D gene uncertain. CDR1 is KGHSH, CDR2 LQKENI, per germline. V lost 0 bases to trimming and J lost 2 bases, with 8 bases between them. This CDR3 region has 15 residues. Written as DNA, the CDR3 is TGTGCCAGCTCACCACCGAGCCAAGCCTACAATGAGCAGTTCTTC. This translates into CASSPPSQAYNEQFF.

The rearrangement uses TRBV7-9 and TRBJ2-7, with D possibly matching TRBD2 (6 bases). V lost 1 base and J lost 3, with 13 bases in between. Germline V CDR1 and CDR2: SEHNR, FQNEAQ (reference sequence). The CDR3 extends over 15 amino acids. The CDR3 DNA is TGTGCCAGCAGCTTAGGGCTGTCGGGGGTCTACGAGCAGTACGTC. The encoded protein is CASSLGLSGVYEQYV.

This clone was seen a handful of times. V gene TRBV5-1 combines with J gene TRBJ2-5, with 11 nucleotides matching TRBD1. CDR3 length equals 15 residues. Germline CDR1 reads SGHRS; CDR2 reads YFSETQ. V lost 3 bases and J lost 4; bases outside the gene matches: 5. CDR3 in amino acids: CASSSTGTGGETQYF. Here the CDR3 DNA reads TGCGCCAGCAGCTCAACTGGGACAGGGGGAGAGACCCAGTACTTC. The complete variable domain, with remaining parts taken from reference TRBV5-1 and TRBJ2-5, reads KAGVTQTPRYLIKTRGQQVTLSCSPISGHRSVSWYQQTPGQGLQFLFEYFSETQRNKGNFPGRFSGRQFSNSRSEMNVSTLELGDSALYLCASSSTGTGGETQYFGPGTRLLVL.

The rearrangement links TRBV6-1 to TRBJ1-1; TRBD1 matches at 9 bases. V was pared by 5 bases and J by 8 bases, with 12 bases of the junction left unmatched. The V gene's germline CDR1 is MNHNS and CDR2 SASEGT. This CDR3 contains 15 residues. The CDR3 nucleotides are TGTGCCAGCAGTCAACAGGGGGCGATCCAAACCGAAGCTTTCTTT. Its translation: CASSQQGAIQTEAFF.

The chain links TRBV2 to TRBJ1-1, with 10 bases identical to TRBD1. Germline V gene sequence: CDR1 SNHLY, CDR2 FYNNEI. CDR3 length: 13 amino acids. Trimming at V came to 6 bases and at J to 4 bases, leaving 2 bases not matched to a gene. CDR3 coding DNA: TGTGCCAGCAGACGGACAGGGGGCACTGAAGCTTTCTTT. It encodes CASRRTGGTEAFF.

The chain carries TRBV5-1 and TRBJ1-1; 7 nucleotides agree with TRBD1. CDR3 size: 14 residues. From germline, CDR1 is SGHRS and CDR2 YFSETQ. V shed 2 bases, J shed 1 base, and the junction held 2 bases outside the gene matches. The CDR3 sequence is CASSFRQGNTEAFF. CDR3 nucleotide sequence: TGCGCCAGCAGCTTTCGACAGGGGAACACTGAAGCTTTCTTT.

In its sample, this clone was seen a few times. CDR3 residues: CASSPRGIDEKLFF. DNA for the CDR3: TGTGCCAGCAGCCCGCGGGGGATCGATGAAAAACTGTTTTTT. V and J are TRBV28 and TRBJ1-4; maybe TRBD1 (5 bases). CDR1 and CDR2 from the germline V gene are MDHEN and SYDVKM. The CDR3 length is 14 residues. V lost 6 bases and J 6 bases, leaving 14 bases between the germline ends. Together with reference TRBV28 and TRBJ1-4, the CDR3 gives the full variable domain: DVKVTQSSRYLVKRTGEKVFLECVQDMDHENMFWYRQDPGLGLRLIYFSYDVKMKEKGDIPEGYSVSREKKERFSLILESASTNQTSMYLCASSPRGIDEKLFFGSGTQLSVL.

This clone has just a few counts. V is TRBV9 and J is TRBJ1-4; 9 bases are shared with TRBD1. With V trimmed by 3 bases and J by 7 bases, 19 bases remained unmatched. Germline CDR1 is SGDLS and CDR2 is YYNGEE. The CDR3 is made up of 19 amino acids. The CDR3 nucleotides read TGTGCCAGCAGCGCCAAGGTTCCGGGACAGGGATCAGTTAGTGAAAAACTGTTTTTT. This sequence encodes CASSAKVPGQGSVSEKLFF.

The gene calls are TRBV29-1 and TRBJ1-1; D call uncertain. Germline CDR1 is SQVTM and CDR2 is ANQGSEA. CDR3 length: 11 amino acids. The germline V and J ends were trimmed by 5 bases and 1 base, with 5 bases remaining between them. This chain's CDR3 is CSVRRNTEAFF. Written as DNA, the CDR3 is TGCAGCGTTCGGAGGAACACTGAAGCTTTCTTT. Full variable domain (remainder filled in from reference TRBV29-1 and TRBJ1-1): SAVISQKPSRDICQRGTSLTIQCQVDSQVTMMFWYRQQPGQSLTLIATANQGSEATYESGFVIDKFPISRPNLTFSTLTVSNMSPEDSSIYLCSVRRNTEAFFGQGTRLTVV.

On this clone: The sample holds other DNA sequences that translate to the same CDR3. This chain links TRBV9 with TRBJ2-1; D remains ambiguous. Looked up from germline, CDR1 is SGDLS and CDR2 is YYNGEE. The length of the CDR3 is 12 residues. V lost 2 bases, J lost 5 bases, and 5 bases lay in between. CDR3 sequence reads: CASSVRDNEQFF. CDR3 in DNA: TGTGCCAGCAGCGTTCGAGACAATGAGCAGTTCTTC.

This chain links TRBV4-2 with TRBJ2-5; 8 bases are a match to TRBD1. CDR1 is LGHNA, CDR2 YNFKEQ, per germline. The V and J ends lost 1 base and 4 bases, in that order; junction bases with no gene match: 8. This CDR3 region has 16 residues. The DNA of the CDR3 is TGTGCCAGCAGCCAAGCTTCCGGGACAGGCCCAGAGACCCAGTACTTC. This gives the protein CASSQASGTGPETQYF.

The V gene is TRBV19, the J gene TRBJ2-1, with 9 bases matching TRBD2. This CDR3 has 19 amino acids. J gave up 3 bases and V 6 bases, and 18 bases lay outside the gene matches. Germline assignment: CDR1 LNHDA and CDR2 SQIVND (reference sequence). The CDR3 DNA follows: TGTGCCAGTAGGGGGTCGGGCGGGAGGGCCGTAGAGTTCTACAATGAGCAGTTCTTC. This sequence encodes CASRGSGGRAVEFYNEQFF.

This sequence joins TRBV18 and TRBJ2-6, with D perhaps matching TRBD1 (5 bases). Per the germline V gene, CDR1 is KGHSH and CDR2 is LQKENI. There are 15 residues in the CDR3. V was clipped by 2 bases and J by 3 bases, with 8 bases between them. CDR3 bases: TGTGCCAGCTCACCATCAGGGATTGGGGCCAACGTCCTGACTTTC. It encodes CASSPSGIGANVLTF.

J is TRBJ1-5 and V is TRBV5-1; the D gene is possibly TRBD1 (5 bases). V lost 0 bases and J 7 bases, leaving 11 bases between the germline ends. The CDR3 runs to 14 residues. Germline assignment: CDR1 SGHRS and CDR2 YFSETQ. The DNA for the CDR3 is TGCGCCAGCAGCTTGGCGGGGGATGGGCAGCCCCAGCATTTT. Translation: CASSLAGDGQPQHF.

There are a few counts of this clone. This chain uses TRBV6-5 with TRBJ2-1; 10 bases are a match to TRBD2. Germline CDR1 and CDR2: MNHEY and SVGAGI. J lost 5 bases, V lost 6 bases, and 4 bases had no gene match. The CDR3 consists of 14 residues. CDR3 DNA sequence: TGTGCCAGCAGCCTAGCGGGAGTTGACAATGAGCAGTTCTTC. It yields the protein CASSLAGVDNEQFF.

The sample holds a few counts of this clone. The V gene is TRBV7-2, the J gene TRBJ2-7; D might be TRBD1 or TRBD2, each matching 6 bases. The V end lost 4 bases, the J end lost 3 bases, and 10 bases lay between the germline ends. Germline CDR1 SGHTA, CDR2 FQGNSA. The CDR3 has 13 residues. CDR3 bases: TGTGCCAGCAGCTCCGGAGGGGGCTACGAGCAGTACGTC. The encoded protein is CASSSGGGYEQYV.

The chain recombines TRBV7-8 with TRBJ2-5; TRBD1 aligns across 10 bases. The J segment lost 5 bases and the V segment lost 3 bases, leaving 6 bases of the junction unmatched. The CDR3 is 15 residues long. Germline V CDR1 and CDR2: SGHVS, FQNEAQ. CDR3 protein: CASSFWTGGAETQYF. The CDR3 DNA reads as TGTGCCAGCAGCTTCTGGACAGGGGGGGCGGAGACCCAGTACTTC.

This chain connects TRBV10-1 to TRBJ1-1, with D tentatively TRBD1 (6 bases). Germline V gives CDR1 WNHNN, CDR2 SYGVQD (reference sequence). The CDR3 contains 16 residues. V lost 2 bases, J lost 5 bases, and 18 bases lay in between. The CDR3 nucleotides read TGCGCCAGCAGTGAGAAAACCTGGGGGCGAAGAACTGAAGCTTTCTTT. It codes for CASSEKTWGRRTEAFF.

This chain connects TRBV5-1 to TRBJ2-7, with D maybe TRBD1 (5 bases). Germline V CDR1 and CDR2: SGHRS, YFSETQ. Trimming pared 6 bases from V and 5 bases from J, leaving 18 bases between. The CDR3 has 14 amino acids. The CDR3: CASKQGSNSHEQYF. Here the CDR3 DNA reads TGCGCCAGCAAGCAGGGTTCCAACTCGCACGAGCAGTACTTC.

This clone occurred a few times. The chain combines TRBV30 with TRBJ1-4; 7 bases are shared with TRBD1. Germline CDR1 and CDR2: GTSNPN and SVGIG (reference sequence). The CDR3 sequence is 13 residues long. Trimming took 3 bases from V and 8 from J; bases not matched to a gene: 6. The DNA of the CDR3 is TGTGCCTGGAGACAGGGGAACGACGAAAAACTGTTTTTT. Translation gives CAWRQGNDEKLFF.

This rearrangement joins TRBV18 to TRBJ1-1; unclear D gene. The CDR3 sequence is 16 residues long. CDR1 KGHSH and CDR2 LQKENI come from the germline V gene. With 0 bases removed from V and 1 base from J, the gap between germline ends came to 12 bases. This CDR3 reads CASSPPGSRRNTEAFF. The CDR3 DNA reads TGTGCCAGCTCACCACCAGGGAGTAGAAGGAACACTGAAGCTTTCTTT.

The CDR3 nucleotides read TGCAGCGTGGCAGACGACAGGTTTGGCTACACCTTC. Translated: CSVADDRFGYTF. This chain connects TRBV29-1 to TRBJ1-2, with D perhaps TRBD1 (6 bases). With 6 bases removed from V and 7 bases from J, the gap between germline ends came to 15 bases. The CDR3 length is 12 residues. CDR1 and CDR2 (germline): SQVTM, ANQGSEA.

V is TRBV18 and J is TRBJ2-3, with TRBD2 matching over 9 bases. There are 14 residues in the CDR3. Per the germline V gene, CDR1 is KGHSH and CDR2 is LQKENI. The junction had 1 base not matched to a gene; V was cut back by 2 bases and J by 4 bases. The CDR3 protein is CASSPAGGPDTQYF. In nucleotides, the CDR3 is TGTGCCAGCTCACCAGCGGGAGGGCCAGATACGCAGTATTTT.

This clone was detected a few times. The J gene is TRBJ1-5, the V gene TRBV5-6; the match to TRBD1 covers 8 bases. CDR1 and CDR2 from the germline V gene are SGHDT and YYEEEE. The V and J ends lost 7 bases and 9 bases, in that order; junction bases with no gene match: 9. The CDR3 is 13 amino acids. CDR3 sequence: CASLGTGTRPQHF. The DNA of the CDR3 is TGTGCCAGCCTGGGGACAGGCACACGGCCCCAGCATTTT.

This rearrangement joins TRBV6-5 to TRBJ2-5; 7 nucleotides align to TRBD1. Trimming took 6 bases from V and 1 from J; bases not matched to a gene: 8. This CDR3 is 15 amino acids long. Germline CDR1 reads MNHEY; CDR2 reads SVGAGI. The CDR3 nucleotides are TGTGCCAGCAGATTGGGACAGACGAGCCAAGAGACCCAGTACTTC. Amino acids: CASRLGQTSQETQYF.

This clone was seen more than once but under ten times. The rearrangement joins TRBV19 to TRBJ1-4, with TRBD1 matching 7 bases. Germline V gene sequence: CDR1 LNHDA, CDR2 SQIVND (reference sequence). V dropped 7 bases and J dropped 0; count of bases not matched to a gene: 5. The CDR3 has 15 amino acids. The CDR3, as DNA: TGTGCCAGTATGGGACAGCGAGCAACTAATGAAAAACTGTTTTTT. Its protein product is CASMGQRATNEKLFF.

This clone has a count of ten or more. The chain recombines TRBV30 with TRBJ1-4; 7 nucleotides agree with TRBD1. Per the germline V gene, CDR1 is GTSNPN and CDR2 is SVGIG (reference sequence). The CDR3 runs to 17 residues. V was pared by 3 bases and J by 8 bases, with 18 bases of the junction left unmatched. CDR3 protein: CAWSYDREPLGPEKLFF. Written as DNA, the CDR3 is TGTGCCTGGAGCTACGACAGGGAGCCACTTGGGCCCGAAAAACTGTTTTTT.

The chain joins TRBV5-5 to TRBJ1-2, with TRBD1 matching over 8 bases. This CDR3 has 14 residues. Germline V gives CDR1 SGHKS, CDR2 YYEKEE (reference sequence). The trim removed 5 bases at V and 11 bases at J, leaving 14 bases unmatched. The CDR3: CASRQPGQVSFYTF. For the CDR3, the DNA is TGTGCCAGCAGACAACCGGGACAGGTGTCTTTTTACACCTTC.

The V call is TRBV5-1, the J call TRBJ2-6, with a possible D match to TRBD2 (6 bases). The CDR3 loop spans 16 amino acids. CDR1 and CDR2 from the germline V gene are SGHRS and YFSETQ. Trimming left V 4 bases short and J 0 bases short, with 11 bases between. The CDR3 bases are TGCGCCAGCAGCCATATCGGGAGCTCTGGGGCCAACGTCCTGACTTTC. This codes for CASSHIGSSGANVLTF.

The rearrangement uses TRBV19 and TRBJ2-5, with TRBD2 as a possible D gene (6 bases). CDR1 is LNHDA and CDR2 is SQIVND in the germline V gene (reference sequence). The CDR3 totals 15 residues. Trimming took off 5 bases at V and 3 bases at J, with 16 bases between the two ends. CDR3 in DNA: TGTGCCAGTAGTTTCCCAGGACTAACTAAAGAGACCCAGTACTTC. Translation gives CASSFPGLTKETQYF.